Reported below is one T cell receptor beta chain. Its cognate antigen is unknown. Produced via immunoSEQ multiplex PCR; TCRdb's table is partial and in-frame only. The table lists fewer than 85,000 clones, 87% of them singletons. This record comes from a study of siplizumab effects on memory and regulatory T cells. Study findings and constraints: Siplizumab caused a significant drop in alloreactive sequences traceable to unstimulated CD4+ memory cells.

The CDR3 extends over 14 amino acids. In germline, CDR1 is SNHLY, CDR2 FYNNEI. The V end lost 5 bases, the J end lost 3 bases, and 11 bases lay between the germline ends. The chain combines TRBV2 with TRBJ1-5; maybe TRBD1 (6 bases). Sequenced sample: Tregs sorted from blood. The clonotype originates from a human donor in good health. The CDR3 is CASSPQGANQPQHF. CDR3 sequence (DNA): TGTGCCAGCAGTCCACAGGGCGCCAATCAGCCCCAGCATTTT.